A single T cell receptor (beta chain) is shown here with its context. The target of this receptor is not known. No much larger clonotype is one base removed from it; base qualities were not supplied. Including cysteine and phenylalanine, the CDR3 has 15 amino acids. Only the CDR3 region is kept as DNA, spanning 45 bases read in frame from base 1. Taken from the germline V gene, the CDR1 and CDR2 loops are SGHRS and YFSETQ. For this chain, trimming is 0 bases at the V end and 9 bases at the J end, and the number of junction bases without a gene match is 9. TCRbeta CDR3 regions were amplified from genomic DNA using the immunoSEQ Assay, a bias-controlled multiplex PCR. Processing in the source paper ran as follows. The number of nucleated cells in each sample was estimated from the amplification of reference gene primers within the assay. To quantify the absolute abundance of each unique TCRbeta CDR3 rearrangement, sequence reads were collapsed and filtered. For each sample, productive Simpson clonality was calculated as the square root of Simpson's diversity index over productive rearrangements. TCRdb retrieved this table from immuneACCESS and kept in-frame rearrangements only. Not all clones are present; in checked studies, unresolved V genes account for under half, and no reason is known for the remainder. The D gene and trimming were derived from the DNA, and the V and J assignments and clone size from that table. This sample holds roughly 240,000 clones; roughly 85% were observed only once. The ten largest clones add up to 4.6% of the sample.

Another Seattle source contributed samples from volunteer blood donors who had recovered from COVID-19. Each collaborating institution followed its own protocols to collect whole blood in K2EDTA tubes. For TCRbeta analysis, collaborator samples were shipped as frozen whole blood, as isolated PBMCs, or as DNA extracted from either sample type. The record originates from a study of blood T cell repertoires in COVID-19 (TCRdb year 2020). About the full investigation: Collaborator samples came from the United States, Italy and Spain and covered acute and convalescent phases of COVID-19. The dataset comprised deeply sampled blood TCRbeta repertoires from subjects exposed to, actively infected with, or recovered from COVID-19. The prospective study material was composed of cDNA or gDNA derived from T cells, B-cell-depleted T cells, or PBMCs. Where HLA class I and class II types were available, the types were taken from metadata supplied by the sample provider, not from assay-based typing. The repertoires were released in a freely available public database intended as a resource for research on the immune response to SARS-CoV-2. Sample metadata almost always included a de-identified subject ID, COVID-19 status, age in years and sex. The samples were drawn from two sources: the first 160 participants of the ongoing ImmuneRACE study, and 1,000 to 1,500 subjects contributed by 6 global collaborators.

The full study reports these points: The amount of clinical and demographic metadata varied by source and participant and was provided uncurated.

In this chain, TRBV5-1 is recombined with TRBJ2-1, and 7 junction bases match TRBD2. Input material: peripheral blood. This sequence originates from a man in his sixties who had recovered from COVID-19. DNA sequence: TGCGCCAGCAGCTTGGCGCCAAGCGGGATTTTTGAGCAGTTCTTC. Protein translation: CASSLAPSGIFEQFF. The full variable domain, with segments outside the CDR3 supplied by the reference TRBV5-1 and TRBJ2-1 proteins, appears as KAGVTQTPRYLIKTRGQQVTLSCSPISGHRSVSWYQQTPGQGLQFLFEYFSETQRNKGNFPGRFSGRQFSNSRSEMNVSTLELGDSALYLCASSLAPSGIFEQFFGPGTRLTVL.